These T cell receptor beta chains were read from a single sample in a study of T cell responses to AZD1222 COVID-19 vaccine. This table comes from immunoSEQ multiplex PCR, and its TCRdb copy is limited to in-frame clones, with some not included. The data contain some 130,000 clones, around 90% of them seen just once; the ten biggest clones take up under 3%. The source was peripheral blood, collected 28 days after the second AZD1222 dose. These receptors came from an adult who received the AZD1222 COVID-19 vaccine. Both conserved end residues are part of each CDR3. D genes are given only for firm matches. Clone size is given for some rows only: seen once, a few or many times, or a class if the clone is expanded.

v_gene	abundance	d_gene	j_gene	CDR3nt	CDR3aa
TRBV27	.	.	TRBJ1-5	TGTGCCAGCAGTCAGTCGCAGGGTAATCAGCCCCAGCATTTT	CASSQSQGNQPQHF
TRBV28	.	.	TRBJ1-2	TGTGCCAGCAGTCCAACACAGGTCTTCTATGGCTACACCTTC	CASSPTQVFYGYTF
TRBV7-2	.	.	TRBJ2-7	TGTGCCAGCAGCTTAGAGAGGGTTGGTTACGAGCAGTACTTC	CASSLERVGYEQYF
TRBV2	.	.	TRBJ1-5	TGTGCCAGCAGTGAGCGGCAGGGAGGGAGACAGCCCCAGCATTTT	CASSERQGGRQPQHF
TRBV19	.	.	TRBJ1-2	TGTGCCAGTAGTACGGACCGCACTAACTATGGCTACACCTTC	CASSTDRTNYGYTF
TRBV27	.	TRBD1	TRBJ1-1	TGTGCCAGCAGTCTGACAGGGACGGGGACCACTGAAGCTTTCTTT	CASSLTGTGTTEAFF
TRBV19	.	.	TRBJ2-1	TGTGCCAGTAGTCCTTTTGGCGGCAGGGGGGACAATGAGCAGTTCTTC	CASSPFGGRGDNEQFF
TRBV3-1/TRBV3-2	few	TRBD2	TRBJ2-5	TGTGCCAGCAGCCAGGGAAGACTAGCGGGGGCCACTGCCCAAGAGACCCAGTACTTC	CASSQGRLAGATAQETQYF
TRBV5-4	.	TRBD1	TRBJ1-2	TGTGCCAGCAGCTCAGGGGGACGATATGGCTACACCTTC	CASSSGGRYGYTF
TRBV9	.	.	TRBJ2-7	TGTGCCAGCAGCGTAGCTCCGGTTGGGTCCTACGAGCAGTACTTC	CASSVAPVGSYEQYF
TRBV28	few	.	TRBJ1-2	TGTGCCAGCAGTCCCGGCTCCACCCCACTCAACCCCGGGAACTATGGCTACACCTTC	CASSPGSTPLNPGNYGYTF
TRBV7-2	.	.	TRBJ1-5	TGTGCCAGCAGCGTGGACGGAGATCAGCCCCAGCATTTT	CASSVDGDQPQHF
TRBV12-5	.	.	TRBJ2-2	TGTGCTAGTGCCTCCCTGGGTGCGTCAGTGAACACCGGGGAGCTGTTTTTT	CASASLGASVNTGELFF
TRBV19	.	TRBD1	TRBJ1-1	TGTGCCAGTAGTACCCGGGACAGGGGGGCTAGCAACACTGAAGCTTTCTTT	CASSTRDRGASNTEAFF
TRBV5-8	.	.	TRBJ1-3	TGTGCCAGCAGCTTTTCCCGGGGTGTTGGAAACACCATATATTTT	CASSFSRGVGNTIYF
TRBV7-9	.	TRBD1	TRBJ1-1	TGTGCCAGCAGCCCCGGGACAGTAATGAACACTGAAGCTTTCTTT	CASSPGTVMNTEAFF
TRBV7-8	.	TRBD1	TRBJ2-5	TGTGCCAGCAGCTTAGGGGGGACAGGTCCTGGGACCCAGTACTTC	CASSLGGTGPGTQYF
TRBV19	once	.	TRBJ1-5	TGTGCCAGTAGTCCCCGCCCGGGAGAGGGGGGTGATAGCAATCAGCCCCAGCATTTT	CASSPRPGEGGDSNQPQHF
TRBV7-2	.	.	TRBJ1-2	TGTGCCAGCAGCTTTTCGGGGGCCCTTGGCTACACCTTC	CASSFSGALGYTF
TRBV19	few	TRBD2	TRBJ2-1	TGTGCCAGTAGTACTAGCGGGGGATACAATGAGCAGTTCTTC	CASSTSGGYNEQFF
TRBV24-1	.	TRBD1	TRBJ2-7	TGTGCCACCAGTCGGGGACAGCTCTACGAGCAGTACTTC	CATSRGQLYEQYF
TRBV6-4	.	.	TRBJ1-3	TGTGCCAGCAGTGACAGTGACTTGGGGAGAAACACCATATATTTT	CASSDSDLGRNTIYF
TRBV28	.	.	TRBJ1-3	TGTGCCAGCACCCAATCCAGGGCTGGGGGCACCATATATTTT	CASTQSRAGGTIYF
TRBV5-8	.	.	TRBJ1-2	TGTGCCAGCAGCTTGGTGAAAACCCACTATGGCTACACCTTC	CASSLVKTHYGYTF
TRBV19	.	TRBD1	TRBJ1-2	TGTGCCAGTCACAGGGGGACAGTGAACAACTATGGCTACACCTTC	CASHRGTVNNYGYTF
TRBV4-2	.	.	TRBJ1-3	TGTGCCAGCAGCCTGGCGGTCTCTGGAAACACCATATATTTT	CASSLAVSGNTIYF
TRBV7-3	.	TRBD1	TRBJ2-1	TGTGCCAGCAGCTTAGGGGGACAGGCTAGTGAGCAGTTCTTC	CASSLGGQASEQFF
TRBV10-2	.	.	TRBJ1-2	TGCGCCAGCAGTGTCAGGGCCTTGGGCTATGGCTACACCTTC	CASSVRALGYGYTF
TRBV5-4	.	.	TRBJ1-2	TGTGCCAGCAGCTTGATGGGTTTGGGTGGCTACACCTTC	CASSLMGLGGYTF
TRBV30	.	.	TRBJ2-5	TGTGCCTGTACGGGGAGCTCCAGCCAAGAGACCCAGTACTTC	CACTGSSSQETQYF
TRBV9	.	.	TRBJ2-1	TGTGCCAGCAGCGCAGGGGTAAACAATGAGCAGTTCTTC	CASSAGVNNEQFF
TRBV3-1/TRBV3-2	.	.	TRBJ1-2	TGTGCCAGCAGCCAAGATGCAGCGGGACGAGGCTACACCTTC	CASSQDAAGRGYTF
TRBV2	.	.	TRBJ1-5	TGTGCCAGCAGCCCACCCCCGACCAGGTCTCAGCCCCAGCATTTT	CASSPPPTRSQPQHF
TRBV12-3/TRBV12-4	.	.	TRBJ1-2	TGTGCCAGCAGCCGCCCGGGGTATGGCTACACCTTC	CASSRPGYGYTF
TRBV7-8	.	.	TRBJ1-4	TGTGCCAGCAGCTTAGCAGGAGGGGCAACTAATGAAAAACTGTTTTTT	CASSLAGGATNEKLFF
TRBV7-2	.	.	TRBJ1-2	TGTGCCAGCAGCCGGGAGAGAGGGAACTATGGCTACACCTTC	CASSRERGNYGYTF
TRBV20-1	.	.	TRBJ1-5	TGCAGTGCTAGTGATATTCTTAGGGGGTCTGGTCAGCCCCAGCATTTT	CSASDILRGSGQPQHF
TRBV5-6	.	.	TRBJ2-3	TGTGCCAGCAGCTTGGGTAACTTAGATACGCAGTATTTT	CASSLGNLDTQYF
TRBV4-2	.	.	TRBJ1-5	TGTGCCAGCAGCCAAGCCGGAAACCTACCTAGCAATCAGCCCCAGCATTTT	CASSQAGNLPSNQPQHF
TRBV19	.	TRBD1	TRBJ1-6	TGTGCCAGTAGTACAACGACAGGGCCCTATAATTCACCCCTCCACTTT	CASSTTTGPYNSPLHF
TRBV6-2/TRBV6-3	.	.	TRBJ1-4	TGTGCCAGCAGTTACTCGAAAGAAAAACTGTTTTTT	CASSYSKEKLFF
TRBV7-2	.	TRBD2	TRBJ2-2	TGTGCCAGCAGCTTGAACGGGGGGACCGGGGAGCTGTTTTTT	CASSLNGGTGELFF
TRBV7-9	.	.	TRBJ1-3	TGTGCCAGCAGCCGAAGAAGCTCTGGAAACACCATATATTTT	CASSRRSSGNTIYF
TRBV7-9	.	.	TRBJ1-2	TGTGCCAGCAGCTTGAGGGGTGGCTACACCTTC	CASSLRGGYTF
TRBV14	.	.	TRBJ1-6	TGTGCCAGCAGTGAGGGGCGCTATAATTCACCCCTCCACTTT	CASSEGRYNSPLHF
TRBV2	once	.	TRBJ1-5	TGTGCCAGCAGCCTCGATCAGCCCCAGCATTTT	CASSLDQPQHF
TRBV6-5	.	TRBD1	TRBJ1-1	TGTGCCAGCAGAGCCATAACAGGGGCTGAAGCTTTCTTT	CASRAITGAEAFF
TRBV7-2	.	TRBD1	TRBJ1-5	TGTGCCAGCAGCTATTTCAGGGGGGTCAATCAGCCCCAGCATTTT	CASSYFRGVNQPQHF
TRBV12-3/TRBV12-4	.	.	TRBJ1-2	TGTGCCAGCAGTCCGCAGGGATCTGGCTACACCTTC	CASSPQGSGYTF
TRBV4-2	.	TRBD1	TRBJ1-5	TGTGCCAGCAGCGAGGGACAGGGAGGGGGGCAGCCCCAGCATTTT	CASSEGQGGGQPQHF
TRBV20-1	.	TRBD1	TRBJ2-5	TGCAGTGCTAGTACGGGACAGACAGGGGCCGACGTCGAGACCCAGTACTTC	CSASTGQTGADVETQYF